A selection of T cell receptor beta chains follows, all from one sample in a study of shared clonotypes between healthy human individuals. Sequencing used immunoSEQ multiplex PCR; TCRdb keeps in-frame clones, though not all of them. The sample holds around 990,000 clones; around three quarters are singletons and the top ten take 0.89%. The source material was memory CD4+ T cells from PBMCs. The receptor set was obtained from a man between 18 and 35 years old in good health. Some clones in this sample may be carry-over from other donors' samples. Each CDR3 is given with its conserved first and last residue. A D gene is named only where the DNA matches it firmly. Only part of the rows carry a size: once, few, many, or a class if the clone is expanded.

TRBJ2-2 | TRBD2 | few | TRBV5-1 | TGCGCCAGCGGGCCGACTAGCAACACCGGGGAGCTGTTTTTT | CASGPTSNTGELFF
TRBJ2-7 | - | - | TRBV28 | TGTGCCAGCACCCAAGCCGGGACTTATGGCGAGCAGTACTTC | CASTQAGTYGEQYF
TRBJ1-5 | - | - | TRBV2 | TGTGCCAGCAGTGAGGTGGGATCCAATCAGCCCCAGCATTTT | CASSEVGSNQPQHF
TRBJ1-4 | - | - | TRBV4-1 | TGCGCCAGCAGCCAACTTCCAAATGAAAAACTGTTTTTT | CASSQLPNEKLFF
TRBJ2-7 | TRBD1 | - | TRBV10-3 | TGTGCCATCAACCCGGGACAGGGGAGATACGAGCAGTACTTC | CAINPGQGRYEQYF
TRBJ1-2 | - | - | TRBV15 | TGTGCCACCAGCAGAGATAACAACTATGGCTACACCTTC | CATSRDNNYGYTF
TRBJ2-1 | - | once | TRBV4-1 | TGCGCCAGCAGCCAGCCTGTGAGTGGGGCGGCCAACAATGAGCAGTTCTTC | CASSQPVSGAANNEQFF
TRBJ2-7 | - | - | TRBV6-5 | TGTGCCAGCAAGCGCCCCGGGACCTACGAGCAGTACTTC | CASKRPGTYEQYF
TRBJ2-5 | - | - | TRBV2 | TGTGCCAGCAGTGAACTTCTTGAAGGGGAGACCCAGTACTTC | CASSELLEGETQYF
TRBJ2-7 | TRBD2 | - | TRBV5-6 | TGTGCCAGCAGCTTGGCCCTAGCGGGAAGCCACGAGCAGTACTTC | CASSLALAGSHEQYF
TRBJ2-3 | - | once | TRBV7-3 | TGTGCCAGCAGCCGACGACATCCCACAGATACGCAGTATTTT | CASSRRHPTDTQYF
TRBJ2-7 | - | - | TRBV19 | TGTGCCAGTAGTACCTTCCCAGCGACCCCGACCTACGAGCAGTACTTC | CASSTFPATPTYEQYF
TRBJ1-4 | - | - | TRBV5-1 | TGCGCCAGCAGCTTGCTACCAGTGGGTCCTAATGAAAAACTGTTTTTT | CASSLLPVGPNEKLFF
TRBJ2-3 | TRBD2 | - | TRBV27 | TGTGCCAGCAGTTTACGAGTGACTAGCGGCGCTAGCACAGATACGCAGTATTTT | CASSLRVTSGASTDTQYF
TRBJ2-7 | - | once | TRBV4-1 | TGCGCCAGCAGCCAAAGGTGGTCCGACGGGGAGCAGTACTTC | CASSQRWSDGEQYF
TRBJ2-1 | - | - | TRBV5-1 | TGCGCCAGCAGCTTGGAGTTCATATCGCACAATGAGCAGTTCTTC | CASSLEFISHNEQFF
TRBJ1-2 | - | once | TRBV7-3 | TGTGCCAGCAGCTTAGGAGCAGGGAACTATGGCTACACCTTC | CASSLGAGNYGYTF
TRBJ2-3 | TRBD2 | - | TRBV30 | TGTGCCTGGAGTCTCCAACTAGCGGGAGGCGATGATACGCAGTATTTT | CAWSLQLAGGDDTQYF
TRBJ1-5 | - | - | TRBV15 | TGTGCCACCACTAAACAGGGCGCGGTTCAGCCCCAGCATTTT | CATTKQGAVQPQHF
TRBJ1-2 | - | few | TRBV19 | TGTGCCAGTAGTCCGGGGACCCCTATCGCCTATGGCTACACCTTC | CASSPGTPIAYGYTF
TRBJ2-5 | TRBD1 | - | TRBV7-9 | TGTGCCAGCAGCTTAGGCCCAGGGGGCAGGGAAGAGACCCAGTACTTC | CASSLGPGGREETQYF
TRBJ2-4 | TRBD1 | - | TRBV19 | TGTGCCAGTAGTTTAGGTACAGGGGCGTTCGACATTCAGTACTTC | CASSLGTGAFDIQYF
TRBJ1-6 | - | once | TRBV27 | TGTGCCAGCAGTTTACTGCAGGGGAATTCACCCCTCCACTTT | CASSLLQGNSPLHF
TRBJ1-2 | - | - | TRBV5-4 | TGTGCCAGCAGCCAAGTCGGCAGGCTAAACGGTGGCTACACCTTC | CASSQVGRLNGGYTF
TRBJ2-3 | TRBD2 | - | TRBV6-1 | TGTGCCAGCAGTGGGCCCCCTGGCGGGAGTCCCACAGATACGCAGTATTTT | CASSGPPGGSPTDTQYF
TRBJ1-1 | TRBD1 | few | TRBV29-1 | TGCAGCGTGCTGGACAGGGCCGGGAACACTGAAGCTTTCTTT | CSVLDRAGNTEAFF
TRBJ2-5 | - | - | TRBV4-3 | TGCGCCAGCAGCCGGAAGGGGGGGAACCAAGAGACCCAGTACTTC | CASSRKGGNQETQYF
TRBJ2-5 | TRBD1 | - | TRBV19 | TGTGCCAGTAGTCTGGGACAGATACAAGAGACCCAGTACTTC | CASSLGQIQETQYF
TRBJ2-1 | - | many | TRBV7-2 | TGTGCCAGCAGCTTAGTGGGGTACAACAATGAGCAGTTCTTC | CASSLVGYNNEQFF
TRBJ2-7 | - | - | TRBV6-5 | TGTGCCAGCAGTCCCGACCGGTACGAGCAGTACTTC | CASSPDRYEQYF
TRBJ2-7 | TRBD2 | once | TRBV7-9 | TGTGCCAGCAGCTGGGGGCGGTATCTAGCGGGAACCTACGAGCAGTACTTC | CASSWGRYLAGTYEQYF
TRBJ2-6 | - | - | TRBV7-3 | TGTGCCAGCAGCTTAAGACCAGGCGGTAAAAGCTCTGGGGCCAACGTCCTGACTTTC | CASSLRPGGKSSGANVLTF
TRBJ2-7 | - | - | TRBV5-1 | TGCGCCAGCAGCTTGGAATTGTTCAGCGCCTACGAGCAGTACTTC | CASSLELFSAYEQYF
TRBJ2-3 | - | - | TRBV12-5 | TGTGCTAGTGGAGTACTTGCTGGCGATACGCAGTATTTT | CASGVLAGDTQYF
TRBJ2-2 | - | - | TRBV7-8 | TGTGCCAGCAGCCTGGACAGCGACCTTAACACCGGGGAGCTGTTTTTT | CASSLDSDLNTGELFF
TRBJ2-2 | TRBD1 | - | TRBV5-1 | TGCGCCAGCAGCTCGGGACAGGAAAACACCGGGGAGCTGTTTTTT | CASSSGQENTGELFF
TRBJ1-5 | - | few | TRBV2 | TGTGCCAGCAGTGAAGGAGGGAAGGGCAATCAGCCCCAGCATTTT | CASSEGGKGNQPQHF
TRBJ2-3 | - | few | TRBV4-3 | TGCGCCAGCAGCCCTGAGGCTAGACCTAGTGATACGCAGTATTTT | CASSPEARPSDTQYF
TRBJ2-3 | - | - | TRBV6-1 | TGTGCCAGCTTAAGAAGCACAGATACGCAGTATTTT | CASLRSTDTQYF
TRBJ2-3 | - | many | TRBV7-3 | TGTGCCAGCACCATTCAAGGATCCACAGATACGCAGTATTTT | CASTIQGSTDTQYF
TRBJ2-7 | - | - | TRBV28 | TGTGCCAGCAGTTTATGGGGGAAAGGGGCCTACGAGCAGTACTTC | CASSLWGKGAYEQYF
TRBJ2-7 | TRBD2 | - | TRBV5-1 | TGCGCCAGCAGCCCCGGGACTAGCGGGAGTTCAGGGCAGTACTTC | CASSPGTSGSSGQYF
TRBJ2-1 | TRBD1 | - | TRBV7-7 | TGTGCCAGCAGCGCACAAGGACAGGACTCGTACAATGAGCAGTTCTTC | CASSAQGQDSYNEQFF